This T cell receptor beta chain was documented in a study of CD8+ T cells in alopecia areata. Regarding the study as a whole: Scalp and blood samples kept many expanded lesional clones throughout tofacitinib.

Trimming left V 5 bases short and J 4 bases short, with 18 bases between. Germline V gene data show CDR1 as SGHTA and CDR2 as FQGNSA. The CDR3 runs to 16 residues. This clone was detected a few times. The antigen remains unidentified. cDNA reverse transcribed from extracted RNA served as the sequencing template. Measured with immunoSEQ multiplex PCR; TCRdb has only the in-frame clones, and not every one. The table has 150,000 to 200,000 clones, around three fifths seen once; the top ten hold approximately 1.3%. Noted treatment: oral pan-JAK inhibitor, 5-10 mg twice daily. Sequencing was performed on CD4+ T cells sorted from blood, taken between weeks 47 and 50, from a patient treated with tofacitinib. The clonotype was recovered from a human donor with alopecia areata. V usage is TRBV7-2 and J usage is TRBJ2-1, with a weak D call TRBD2 (5 bases). This CDR3 reads CASSRPPGPGYNEQFF. DNA for the CDR3: TGTGCCAGCAGCCGCCCGCCCGGACCGGGGTACAATGAGCAGTTCTTC.